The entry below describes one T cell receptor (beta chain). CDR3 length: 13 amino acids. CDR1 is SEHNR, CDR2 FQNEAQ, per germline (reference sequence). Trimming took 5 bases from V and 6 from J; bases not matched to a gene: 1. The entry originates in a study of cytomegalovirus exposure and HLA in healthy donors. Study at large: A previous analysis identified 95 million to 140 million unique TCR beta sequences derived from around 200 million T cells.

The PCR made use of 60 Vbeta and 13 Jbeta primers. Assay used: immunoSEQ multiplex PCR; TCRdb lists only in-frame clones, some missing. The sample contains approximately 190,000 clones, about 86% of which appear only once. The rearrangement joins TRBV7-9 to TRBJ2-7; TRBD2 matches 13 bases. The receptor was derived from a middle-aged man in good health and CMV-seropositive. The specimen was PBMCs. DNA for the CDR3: TGTGCCAGCAGCCGGACTAGCGGGAGCGAGCAGTACTTC. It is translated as CASSRTSGSEQYF.